Listed here are 27 T cell receptor beta chains from one sample, sequenced in a study of a mutant IDH1 vaccine in newly diagnosed glioma. Their antigens remain unidentified. Sequencing used immunoSEQ multiplex PCR; TCRdb keeps in-frame clones, though not all of them. The data contain 75,000 to 95,000 clones, approximately 89% of them singletons. The time point here: week 47, end of study. Mutant IDH1 20-mer peptide, at 300 ug, made up each vaccine dose, with topical imiquimod. The sample consisted of PBMCs, taken from a glioma patient whose treatment included an IDH1 peptide vaccine. The receptors shown here come from a woman in her forties or fifties with glioma.

The table lists this clone with a count of one. The chain has TRBV2 and TRBJ2-5; D is possibly TRBD1 (5 bases). TRBJ2-7 matches the DNA end more closely, so the J call is doubtful. In germline, CDR1 is SNHLY, CDR2 FYNNEI. The CDR3 sequence is 12 residues long. CDR3 sequence reads: CASSSGRVEQYF. In DNA form, the CDR3 reads TGTGCCAGCAGCTCGGGCAGGGTCGAGCAGTACTTC.

V is TRBV7-9 and J is TRBJ2-5, with a tentative D call TRBD2 (7 bases). CDR1 SEHNR and CDR2 FQNEAQ come from the germline V gene (reference sequence). The CDR3 runs to 13 residues. The ends were cut back, 6 bases at V and 5 bases at J, with 13 bases in the middle. This CDR3 is CASRGGVKETQYF. The CDR3 DNA reads TGTGCCAGCAGAGGGGGGGTAAAGGAGACCCAGTACTTC.

CDR3 sequence: CATSRGAGMGTEAFF. In DNA, the CDR3 is TGTGCCACCAGCAGAGGGGCGGGGATGGGCACTGAAGCTTTCTTT. The chain has TRBV15 and TRBJ1-1, with D unresolved. The CDR3 length is 15 residues. V was clipped by 1 base and J by 4 bases, with 13 bases between them. The V gene's germline CDR1 is LNHNV and CDR2 YYDKDF (reference sequence).

This chain connects TRBV30 to TRBJ1-6; 9 bases match TRBD1. Losses at the gene ends were 4 bases for V and 5 bases for J; bases not matched to a gene: 9. CDR3 length: 16 amino acids. Germline CDR1 GTSNPN, CDR2 SVGIG (reference sequence). CDR3 nucleotide sequence: TGTGCCTGGATACCGACAGGGGGTAATAATAATTCACCCCTCCACTTT. It yields the protein CAWIPTGGNNNSPLHF.

CDR3 region: CASSLVAGGAGGYTF. For the CDR3, the DNA is TGTGCCAGCAGCTTAGTAGCAGGGGGCGCGGGTGGCTACACCTTC. V usage is TRBV7-2 and J usage is TRBJ1-2; the match to TRBD1 covers 8 bases. The CDR3 is 15 amino acids. Trimming took 1 base from V and 7 from J; bases not matched to a gene: 8. Germline V lookup: CDR1 SGHTA, CDR2 FQGNSA.

The rearrangement uses TRBV30 and TRBJ1-1; 7 positions match TRBD1. This CDR3 comprises 15 residues. The trim removed 3 bases at V and 1 base at J, leaving 8 bases unmatched. Germline V CDR1 and CDR2: GTSNPN, SVGIG (reference sequence). In DNA form, the CDR3 reads TGTGCCTGGAGGCGGGACAGCTTTCGGAACACTGAAGCTTTCTTT. Translating it yields CAWRRDSFRNTEAFF. Together with reference TRBV30 and TRBJ1-1, the CDR3 gives the full variable domain: SQTIHQWPATLVQPVGSPLSLECTVEGTSNPNLYWYRQAAGRGLQLLFYSVGIGQISSEVPQNLSASRPQDRQFILSSKKLLLSDSGFYLCAWRRDSFRNTEAFFGQGTRLTVV.

The chain uses TRBV27 and TRBJ1-6; 8 bases are a match to TRBD1. The CDR3 covers 13 residues. The germline CDR1 and CDR2 sequences are MNHEY and SMNVEV (reference sequence). The J segment lost 11 bases and the V segment lost 6 bases, leaving 6 bases of the junction unmatched. CDR3 amino acids: CASSDRGTPPLHF. The CDR3 DNA reads as TGTGCCAGCAGCGACAGGGGAACGCCACCCCTCCACTTT.

With regard to this clone: The DNA is omitted, as the CDR3 cannot be located on it reliably, and the CDR3 follows TCRdb's listing. V is TRBV21-1 and J is TRBJ2-7; whether TRBD2, the table's D call, matches the DNA was not checked. TRBV21-1 is annotated as a pseudogene. The CDR3 spans 18 residues, counting both ends. The CDR3 reads CASSPEKRGGTYLCEQYF.

This chain uses TRBV7-3 with TRBJ2-2; 11 positions agree with TRBD2. CDR1 is SGHTA, CDR2 FQGTGA, per germline. Trimming cost V 4 bases and J 7 bases; bases outside gene matches: 8. The CDR3 loop spans 16 amino acids. CDR3 nucleotide sequence: TGTGCCAGCAGCTCGACTAGCGGGAAACAACACGGGGAGCTGTTTTTT. Amino acid sequence: CASSSTSGKQHGELFF.

This chain connects TRBV4-1 to TRBJ2-7; 9 nucleotides match TRBD2. The CDR3 consists of 19 residues. Trimming cost V 1 base and J 2 bases; bases outside gene matches: 15. Germline CDR1 reads MGHRA; CDR2 reads YSYEKL. The CDR3 spells CASSQVGGTGTSSTYEQYF. For the CDR3, the DNA is TGCGCCAGCAGCCAAGTGGGGGGTACCGGGACTAGCTCGACCTACGAGCAGTACTTC.

The V and J genes are TRBV5-1 and TRBJ1-1, with 11 nucleotides matching TRBD1. Germline V gene sequence: CDR1 SGHRS, CDR2 YFSETQ. The CDR3 covers 13 residues. V lost 4 bases, J lost 11 bases, and 7 bases stayed unmatched. This CDR3 is CASSAGQGAWAFF. CDR3 sequence (DNA): TGCGCCAGCAGCGCCGGACAGGGGGCTTGGGCTTTCTTT. Complete variable domain (other parts from reference TRBV5-1 and TRBJ1-1): KAGVTQTPRYLIKTRGQQVTLSCSPISGHRSVSWYQQTPGQGLQFLFEYFSETQRNKGNFPGRFSGRQFSNSRSEMNVSTLELGDSALYLCASSAGQGAWAFFGQGTRLTVV.

The count of this clone is one. The CDR3 DNA sequence: TGTGCCAGCAGGGAATTTGGGAAAGAGACCCAGTACTTC. The encoded protein is CASREFGKETQYF. This rearrangement joins TRBV27 to TRBJ2-5; no firm D call. The CDR3 is 13 amino acids. V was cut by 6 bases and J by 3 bases, with 11 bases left in between. CDR1 and CDR2 (germline): MNHEY, SMNVEV (reference sequence).

This sequence joins TRBV4-2 and TRBJ2-3; D is unresolved. The CDR3 loop spans 15 amino acids. Germline CDR1 reads LGHNA; CDR2 reads YNFKEQ. V was shortened by 0 bases and J by 4 bases, with 11 bases between the two germline ends. The CDR3 coding sequence is TGTGCCAGCAGCCAAGAGACCGATCTAGCAGATACGCAGTATTTT. Translation: CASSQETDLADTQYF.

This clone was seen only once. The chain combines TRBV7-9 with TRBJ2-7, with 8 bases that match TRBD2. J gave up 6 bases and V 1 base, and 8 bases lay outside the gene matches. The germline V gene encodes CDR1 SEHNR and CDR2 FQNEAQ (reference sequence). The CDR3 contains 15 residues. The CDR3 loop reads CASSLGHSGKGEQYF. CDR3 sequence (DNA): TGTGCCAGCAGCTTAGGCCATAGCGGGAAGGGCGAGCAGTACTTC.

The gene calls are TRBV5-1 and TRBJ1-5; D is unresolved. Trimming took 5 bases from V and 4 from J, leaving 10 bases between them. CDR3 size: 13 residues. Germline CDR1 and CDR2: SGHRS and YFSETQ. CDR3 sequence: CASSGGGNQPQHF. The CDR3 bases are TGCGCCAGCAGTGGCGGTGGGAATCAGCCCCAGCATTTT.

CDR3 sequence reads: CSVTGYNEQFF. CDR3 coding DNA: TGCAGCGTCACAGGGTACAATGAGCAGTTCTTC. V gene TRBV29-1 combines with J gene TRBJ2-1; possible D gene TRBD1, 6 bases. V was pared by 6 bases and J by 4 bases, with 7 bases between. Per the germline V gene, CDR1 is SQVTM and CDR2 is ANQGSEA. This CDR3 has 11 residues.

This chain connects TRBV29-1 to TRBJ1-4, with no clear D. The ends were cut back, 5 bases at V and 8 bases at J, with 9 bases in the middle. The CDR3 is 11 residues long. Per the germline V gene, CDR1 is SQVTM and CDR2 is ANQGSEA. The CDR3 here is CSVSLLEKLFF. The CDR3 nucleotides read TGCAGCGTTTCCCTCCTGGAAAAACTGTTTTTT. The whole variable domain, remainder taken from reference TRBV29-1 and TRBJ1-4, is SAVISQKPSRDICQRGTSLTIQCQVDSQVTMMFWYRQQPGQSLTLIATANQGSEATYESGFVIDKFPISRPNLTFSTLTVSNMSPEDSSIYLCSVSLLEKLFFGSGTQLSVL.

The rearrangement joins TRBV30 to TRBJ1-6; D is possibly TRBD1 (5 bases). This CDR3 region has 14 residues. CDR1 and CDR2 from the germline V gene are GTSNPN and SVGIG (reference sequence). The V end was cut by 3 bases, the J end by 6 bases, with 12 bases between. The CDR3 DNA is TGTGCCTGGAGGGTACAGGTTCTTAATTCACCCCTCCACTTT. This gives the protein CAWRVQVLNSPLHF.

The chain carries TRBV21-1 and TRBJ2-5; whether TRBD2, the table's D call, matches the DNA was not checked. TRBV21-1 is marked as a pseudogene. This CDR3 is built from 14 residues. CDR3 coding DNA: TGTGCCAGCAGCAAGCATGAAGCTCAAGAGACCCAGTACTTC. Its protein product is CASSKHEAQETQYF.

The gene calls are TRBV25-1 and TRBJ2-7; D is perhaps TRBD2 (6 bases). Germline CDR1 is MGHDK and CDR2 is SYGVNS. CDR3 length: 13 amino acids. V lost 3 bases and J 3 bases, leaving 9 bases between the germline ends. The CDR3: CASSDRRGYEQYF. CDR3 sequence (DNA): TGTGCCAGCAGTGATCGGCGGGGCTACGAGCAGTACTTC.

V and J are TRBV7-2 and TRBJ1-2, with 9 positions matching TRBD1. Germline V CDR1 and CDR2: SGHTA, FQGNSA. V was pared by 0 bases and J by 4 bases, with 3 bases of the junction left unmatched. The CDR3 consists of 15 residues. CDR3 DNA sequence: TGTGCCAGCAGCTTAGCGGGGACAGGGCTCTATGGCTACACCTTC. It codes for CASSLAGTGLYGYTF.

Written as DNA, the CDR3 is TGTGCCAGCACCCATCGGAGGGTCACTGAAGCTTTCTTT. Translation gives CASTHRRVTEAFF. The chain has TRBV5-6 and TRBJ1-1; no clear D gene. The CDR3 is 13 residues long. The germline CDR1 and CDR2 sequences are SGHDT and YYEEEE. Trimming cost V 6 bases and J 4 bases, with 13 bases left between them.

The rearrangement links TRBV5-6 to TRBJ2-2; 9 bases map to TRBD1. V trimming: 4 bases; J trimming: 2 bases; junction bases outside the gene matches: 6. The CDR3 covers 16 residues. The germline gives CDR1 SGHDT, CDR2 YYEEEE. CDR3 DNA: TGTGCCAGCAGCGGGAACAGGGGGCTTAACACCGGGGAGCTGTTTTTT. As protein: CASSGNRGLNTGELFF.

The rearrangement joins TRBV10-3 to TRBJ1-1; no clear D. From germline, CDR1 is ENHRY and CDR2 SYGVKD. Trimming took 3 bases from V and 6 from J, leaving 11 bases between them. The CDR3 length is 13 residues. In DNA form, the CDR3 reads TGTGCCATCAGTGATTGGGGAGCCGCTGAAGCTTTCTTT. Translation gives CAISDWGAAEAFF.

The rearrangement joins TRBV2 to TRBJ2-7; D remains unclear. Germline loops: CDR1 SNHLY, CDR2 FYNNEI. The CDR3 has 13 amino acids. Trimming shortened V by 0 bases and J by 7 bases, and 10 bases separated the two germline ends. This chain's CDR3 is CASSEAVVGEQYF. CDR3 in DNA: TGTGCCAGCAGTGAAGCGGTTGTGGGGGAGCAGTACTTC.

The genes are TRBV15 and TRBJ2-7; the D call may be TRBD1 or TRBD2 (6 bases each). Trimming took off 1 base at V and 6 bases at J, with 13 bases between the two ends. Germline lookup yields CDR1 LNHNV and CDR2 YYDKDF (reference sequence). CDR3 length: 14 residues. The CDR3 reads CATSRVGAGSEQYF. Written as DNA, the CDR3 is TGTGCCACCAGCAGAGTGGGGGCGGGGTCCGAGCAGTACTTC.

V usage is TRBV4-1 and J usage is TRBJ1-2; D might be TRBD1 (6 bases). This CDR3 comprises 16 residues. Germline values: CDR1 MGHRA, CDR2 YSYEKL. Trimming left V 3 bases short and J 8 bases short, with 22 bases between. The CDR3 spells CASSHPNAGTRIGYTF. The CDR3 DNA follows: TGCGCCAGCAGCCACCCCAATGCCGGGACACGAATCGGCTACACCTTC.